This TCR beta chain originates from a study of blood T cells in healthy people across ages. The authors ran a second PCR of roughly 6 to 11 cycles using a sample-barcoded 5' primer and a J-beta primer mix. A template-switch adaptor that had 12 random nucleotides put a tag on each cDNA molecule. TCRdb reanalysed the 5' RACE reads using MiXCR and keeps one entry per CDR3 protein. Among 920,000 or so distinct CDR3 sequences, more than 40% were seen once, and the ten largest hold approximately 17%. The CDR3 is 15 residues long. V lost 6 bases, J lost 3 bases, and 8 bases stayed unmatched. Germline V gene lookup returns CDR1 DFQATT and CDR2 SNEGSKA (reference sequence).

The receptor comes from a woman aged 55-69 years in good health. The material sequenced was blood. The V gene is TRBV20-1, the J gene TRBJ2-7; TRBD2 agrees at 13 bases. The CDR3: CSANTGLAGDYEQYF. The CDR3, as DNA: TGCAGTGCCAATACCGGACTAGCGGGAGACTACGAGCAGTACTTC.